This T cell receptor beta chain is drawn from a study of shared T cell receptors in the human thymus. This clone has more than one count but fewer than ten. The germline CDR1 and CDR2 sequences are SNHLY and FYNNEI. This CDR3 region has 17 residues. J gave up 2 bases and V 5 bases, and 13 bases lay outside the gene matches. Libraries were prepared by immunoSEQ multiplex PCR; TCRdb keeps only in-frame clonotypes and omits some of them. In the table there are 540,000 or so clones, about 84% of which are singletons. These sequences were also reported in another study, on human thymus T cells.

Sequenced: thymocytes. The V and J genes are TRBV2 and TRBJ2-7, with 9 bases that match TRBD1. This receptor was identified in a boy less than two years old with a congenital heart defect. The chain's CDR3 is CASSSSPTGGPTYEQYF. The CDR3 DNA reads TGTGCCAGCAGTTCTAGTCCGACAGGGGGGCCTACCTACGAGCAGTACTTC.